A single sample is the source of the 20 T cell receptor beta chains below, sequenced in a study of blood T cell repertoires in COVID-19. Clones were read by immunoSEQ multiplex PCR, and TCRdb kept only the in-frame ones, dropping some. The sample records around 170,000 clones, roughly 86% being singletons. Source material: peripheral blood. The receptors here all came from a man aged 50 to 59 with active or convalescent COVID-19.

The chain couples TRBV7-2 to TRBJ2-7, with TRBD2 as a possible D gene (6 bases). Germline assignment: CDR1 SGHTA and CDR2 FQGNSA. There are 15 residues in the CDR3. The V end lost 7 bases, the J end lost 0 bases, and 16 bases lay between the germline ends. The CDR3 coding sequence is TGTGCCAGCACCTCTACCGCCGGGAGCTCCTACGAGCAGTACTTC. The encoded protein is CASTSTAGSSYEQYF.

This chain links TRBV6-5 with TRBJ2-5, with unresolved D. V was trimmed by 6 bases and J by 4 bases, leaving 12 bases between them. The CDR3 sequence is 13 residues long. Per the germline V gene, CDR1 is MNHEY and CDR2 is SVGAGI. The CDR3 bases are TGTGCCAGCAGCCTATCGGGTCGAGAGACCCAGTACTTC. It codes for CASSLSGRETQYF.

This chain joins TRBV5-8 and TRBJ1-2; 8 bases match TRBD1. CDR3 size: 16 residues. V shed 1 base and J 1 base; nucleotides not matched to a gene: 6. The germline V gene encodes CDR1 SGHTS and CDR2 YDEGEE. CDR3 region: CASSLFGTGLNYGYTF. CDR3 sequence (DNA): TGTGCCAGCAGCTTGTTTGGGACAGGCCTTAACTATGGCTACACCTTC.

The rearrangement links TRBV7-2 to TRBJ2-7; no clear D. This CDR3 contains 14 residues. V lost 5 bases to trimming and J lost 5 bases, with 16 bases between them. Germline-derived CDR1 and CDR2 are SGHTA and FQGNSA. In nucleotides, the CDR3 is TGTGCCAGCAGCCTAGGCCTCCGAGAGAACGAGCAGTACTTC. It encodes CASSLGLRENEQYF.

This rearrangement joins TRBV7-9 to TRBJ2-3; the D gene is possibly TRBD2 (6 bases). Looked up from germline, CDR1 is SEHNR and CDR2 is FQNEAQ (reference sequence). This CDR3 has 13 residues. Trimming removed 8 bases at V and 4 bases at J, with 13 bases between. The CDR3 nucleotides read TGTGCCAGCCGACTAGACCGCGCAGATACGCAGTATTTT. This sequence encodes CASRLDRADTQYF.

V gene TRBV18 combines with J gene TRBJ2-7; 8 bases line up with TRBD2. V was pared by 2 bases and J by 5 bases, with 11 bases of the junction left unmatched. Germline V gene data show CDR1 as KGHSH and CDR2 as LQKENI. This CDR3 is built from 16 residues. The DNA of the CDR3 is TGTGCCAGCTCACCAGTAGCGGGAATCAACCCTGACGAGCAGTACTTC. It encodes CASSPVAGINPDEQYF.

With respect to this clone: This same CDR3 is encoded by further DNA sequences in the sample. This chain links TRBV18 with TRBJ2-7, with a tentative D call TRBD2 (6 bases). This CDR3 contains 13 residues. Between the trimmed V and J ends, which lost 3 bases and 3 bases, there was a span of 9 bases. Germline V gives CDR1 KGHSH, CDR2 LQKENI. CDR3 in amino acids: CASSPRELYEQYF. CDR3 coding DNA: TGTGCCAGCTCACCTCGGGAGCTCTACGAGCAGTACTTC. Based on the CDR3 plus reference TRBV18 and TRBJ2-7, the full variable domain is NAGVMQNPRHLVRRRGQEARLRCSPMKGHSHVYWYRQLPEEGLKFMVYLQKENIIDESGMPKERFSAEFPKEGPSILRIQQVVRGDSAAYFCASSPRELYEQYFGPGTRLTVT.

The chain uses TRBV2 and TRBJ1-6; TRBD1 aligns across 10 bases. The CDR3 has 14 amino acids. V lost 7 bases and J lost 7; bases outside the gene matches: 4. Germline V gives CDR1 SNHLY, CDR2 FYNNEI. CDR3 bases: TGTGCCAGCATTCCGGACAGGGGGAATTCACCCCTCCACTTT. Translation: CASIPDRGNSPLHF.

The rearrangement links TRBV4-3 to TRBJ2-1, with TRBD2 identical over 9 bases. Germline V gene lookup returns CDR1 LGHNA and CDR2 YSLEER. The CDR3 contains 17 residues. Trimming removed 0 bases from V and 1 base from J; junction bases left unmatched: 4. The CDR3 DNA reads as TGCGCCAGCAGCCAAGAACAGCGGGGGGCGTCCTACAATGAGCAGTTCTTC. Its protein product is CASSQEQRGASYNEQFF.

The genes are TRBV19 and TRBJ1-1, with TRBD1 identical over 8 bases. The length of the CDR3 is 16 residues. Germline CDR1 and CDR2: LNHDA and SQIVND (reference sequence). The V and J ends lost 4 bases and 10 bases, in that order; junction bases with no gene match: 17. For the CDR3, the DNA is TGTGCCAGTAGTACCTCCGGGACAGGAGGGAGGGCATCAGCTTTCTTT. Protein: CASSTSGTGGRASAFF.

V gene TRBV18 combines with J gene TRBJ2-1; 12 bases agree with TRBD2. Germline assignment: CDR1 KGHSH and CDR2 LQKENI. The V and J ends lost 2 bases and 1 base, in that order; junction bases with no gene match: 9. This CDR3 region has 19 residues. The CDR3 bases are TGTGCCAGCTCACCATTGGCTAGCGGGAGGGCCGCATCCTACAATGAGCAGTTCTTC. Amino acid sequence: CASSPLASGRAASYNEQFF.

The CDR3 region is CASSVAPGLAAPGPGELFF. CDR3 DNA: TGTGCCAGCAGCGTAGCCCCGGGACTAGCGGCGCCGGGCCCCGGGGAGCTGTTTTTT. This chain connects TRBV9 to TRBJ2-2, with TRBD2 matching over 11 bases. Germline loops: CDR1 SGDLS, CDR2 YYNGEE. CDR3 length: 19 amino acids. V lost 0 bases to trimming and J lost 6 bases; unmatched junction nucleotides: 13.

The rearrangement links TRBV5-4 to TRBJ1-1; 7 nucleotides align to TRBD1. Germline values: CDR1 SGHNT, CDR2 YYREEE (reference sequence). The CDR3 length is 15 residues. V was clipped by 2 bases and J by 6 bases; unmatched bases: 10. The CDR3 sequence: CASSFRDSGGPEAFF. CDR3 nucleotide sequence: TGTGCCAGCAGCTTCCGGGACAGTGGAGGACCTGAAGCTTTCTTT.

This chain links TRBV10-3 with TRBJ2-7; 8 bases agree with TRBD2. Losses at the gene ends were 0 bases for V and 2 bases for J; bases not matched to a gene: 6. The CDR3 contains 16 residues. From germline, CDR1 is ENHRY and CDR2 SYGVKD. CDR3 DNA: TGTGCCATCAGTGAGTCGGGAGCGGGAGAGGCCTACGAGCAGTACTTC. Translating it yields CAISESGAGEAYEQYF.

The chain carries TRBV21-1 and TRBJ1-5; the table's TRBD1 call for D was not verified on the DNA. TRBV21-1 is termed a pseudogene. This CDR3 spans 14 amino acids. The CDR3 is CASSKGTVNQPQHF. The CDR3 DNA sequence: TGTGCCAGCAGCAAAGGGACAGTCAATCAGCCCCAGCATTTT.

This chain connects TRBV28 to TRBJ2-7, with a tentative D call TRBD2 (6 bases). Germline lookup yields CDR1 MDHEN and CDR2 SYDVKM. Trimming cost V 7 bases and J 0 bases, with 16 bases left between them. The CDR3 loop spans 15 amino acids. CDR3 loop: CASIGRLLSSYEQYF. The DNA of the CDR3 is TGTGCCAGCATCGGGAGACTTCTGAGCTCCTACGAGCAGTACTTC.

The V call is TRBV5-4, the J call TRBJ1-1; no firm D call. V was shortened by 0 bases and J by 6 bases, with 21 bases between the two germline ends. Germline V gives CDR1 SGHNT, CDR2 YYREEE (reference sequence). The CDR3 sequence is 17 residues long. The CDR3 region has the DNA TGTGCCAGCAGCTTGGGTACTGGACTGCCTGTGGGGTCTGAAGCTTTCTTT. Translation gives CASSLGTGLPVGSEAFF.

The chain joins TRBV7-8 to TRBJ1-1; D is possibly TRBD1 (6 bases). Between the trimmed V and J ends, which lost 2 bases and 1 base, there was a span of 11 bases. The V gene's germline CDR1 is SGHVS and CDR2 FQNEAQ. This CDR3 comprises 15 residues. CDR3 amino acids: CASSLWTAQNTEAFF. CDR3 in DNA: TGTGCCAGCAGCTTATGGACAGCACAGAACACTGAAGCTTTCTTT.

This clone turned up a few times. This sequence joins TRBV4-3 and TRBJ2-7, with D unclear. The CDR3 is 14 amino acids. Looked up from germline, CDR1 is LGHNA and CDR2 is YSLEER. Trimming cost V 4 bases and J 0 bases, with 10 bases left between them. CDR3 sequence (DNA): TGCGCCAGCAGCCGGAGCAGCGACTCCTACGAGCAGTACTTC. As protein: CASSRSSDSYEQYF.

A single count supports this clone. The chain carries TRBV4-1 and TRBJ2-7; D is undetermined. The V gene lost 3 bases and the J gene lost 3 bases, with 15 bases spanning the gap. The CDR3 covers 15 residues. From germline, CDR1 is MGHRA and CDR2 YSYEKL. The CDR3 DNA reads TGCGCCAGCAGCCATCCTGCCCAGGAATTCTACGAGCAGTACTTC. It encodes CASSHPAQEFYEQYF.